This TCR beta chain was obtained from a study of T cells after yellow fever vaccination. CDR1 is ENHRY and CDR2 is SYGVKD in the germline V gene. V shed 8 bases and J 1 base; nucleotides not matched to a gene: 3. This CDR3 is 14 amino acids long. TCRdb redid the calling of the 5' RACE reads with MiXCR, one entry per CDR3 protein. In the table there are 300,000 to 400,000 distinct CDR3 sequences, approximately 12% of which are singletons. Whole-study findings and limits: Most clones from primary vaccination resurfaced after the booster (96% CD4, around 91% CD8).

As for this clonotype: Its antigen remains unidentified.

V gene TRBV10-3 combines with J gene TRBJ1-5; 9 bases align to TRBD1. The input for sequencing was CD4+ T cells sorted from PBMCs, taken 15 days after the yellow fever booster vaccination. The origin of this receptor is a man between 18 and 29 years old who received the YFV17D yellow fever vaccine. The CDR3 sequence is CAIGGTGSNQPQHF. For the CDR3, the DNA is TGTGCCATCGGGGGGACAGGGAGCAATCAGCCCCAGCATTTT.